This T cell receptor beta chain was retrieved from a study of identical twins. Points from the study as a whole: Potential partial confounding of zero-insertion analyses by invariant MAIT and iNKT cells was noted. Fewer insertions characterized abundant cord blood beta clonotypes, whereas memory repertoires showed none. Less excess twin sharing appeared in beta out-of-frame sequences.

Template switching (which added a universal primer site) was used, and cDNA carried unique molecular identifiers. MiXCR was run by TCRdb on the 5' RACE reads, yielding one entry per CDR3 protein. The sample consists of around 370,000 distinct CDR3 sequences, approximately 9.1% of them appearing once. This clonotype was found many times. Its specificity is unknown. The sequenced sample consisted of naive T cells sorted from blood. This TCR derives from a woman between 45 and 65 years old in good health.

The DNA for the CDR3 is TGTGCCATCAGTGAGGCGAGGGGTGAGCAGTTCTTC. Protein product: CAISEARGEQFF. The chain joins TRBV10-3 to TRBJ2-1; D is possibly TRBD1 or TRBD2 (5 bases each). Germline V gene sequence: CDR1 ENHRY, CDR2 SYGVKD. CDR3 length equals 12 residues. Trimming cost V 2 bases and J 9 bases, with 8 bases left between them.